These 3 T cell receptor beta chains were sequenced from one sample in a study of Graves' ophthalmopathy and Graves' hyperthyroidism. From RNA, the CDR3 regions of TCR beta chains were amplified and sequenced. HTBI primers primed a first-round RT-PCR, and a second-round multiplex PCR followed. One entry per CDR3 protein, called by TCRdb with MiXCR from the multiplex PCR reads. The data show a few hundred thousand distinct CDR3 sequences, approximately 35% seen once. The specimen sequenced was peripheral blood or thyroid tissue (not recorded which). Source of these receptors: an adult man with Graves' hyperthyroidism.

The rearrangement links TRBV6-1 to TRBJ2-7; D not certain. Looked up from germline, CDR1 is MNHNS and CDR2 is SASEGT. The CDR3 has 13 residues. The V gene lost 2 bases and the J gene lost 2 bases, with 7 bases spanning the gap. The CDR3 loop is CASSELITYEQYF. CDR3 bases: TGTGCCAGCAGTGAACTAATAACCTACGAGCAGTACTTC.

At least ten counts were recorded for this clonotype. The rearrangement uses TRBV20-1 and TRBJ1-5, with 8 nucleotides matching TRBD1. CDR3 length: 14 residues. Germline V gene sequence: CDR1 DFQATT, CDR2 SNEGSKA (reference sequence). V dropped 3 bases and J dropped 6; count of bases not matched to a gene: 7. The chain's CDR3 is CSARGQGAGQPQHF. The CDR3 region has the DNA TGCAGTGCTAGGGGGCAGGGGGCAGGTCAGCCCCAGCATTTT.

The chain employs TRBV24-1 and TRBJ1-1, with D possibly TRBD1 on 6 matching bases. Trimming pared 4 bases from V and 1 base from J, leaving 9 bases between. This CDR3 spans 14 amino acids. Per the germline V gene, CDR1 is KGHDR and CDR2 is SFDVKD. DNA of the CDR3: TGTGCCACCAGTGACTCGGACAGGAACACTGAAGCTTTCTTT. It translates to CATSDSDRNTEAFF.